These 9 T cell receptor beta chains originate from one sample sequenced in a study of vaccination effects on CD4 cells after COVID-19. These receptors' targets are unknown. Libraries were prepared by immunoSEQ multiplex PCR; TCRdb keeps only in-frame clonotypes and omits some of them. The sample records tens of thousands of clones, more than 75% being singletons. Antigen-specific CD4+ T cell clonotypes were called by their expansion after viral peptide-pool culture in ViraFEST. After less than 11 days in culture, the CD4+ T cells were isolated. The person's infection with SARS-CoV-2, confirmed by PCR, took place between March and December 2020. The material was CD4+ T cells from PBMCs cultured with HIV peptides, obtained before COVID-19 vaccination. Subset: HIV-1 Nef peptide pool negative control/reference culture. The receptors were sampled from a human donor who had a prior SARS-CoV-2 infection.

This clone was seen only a few times. The chain links TRBV5-1 to TRBJ2-7; tentatively, D is TRBD1 (5 bases). V was trimmed by 0 bases and J by 2 bases, leaving 15 bases between them. The CDR3 consists of 16 residues. Germline values: CDR1 SGHRS, CDR2 YFSETQ. In DNA, the CDR3 is TGCGCCAGCAGCTTGGCCGGTTACAGGACGCCCTACGAGCAGTACTTC. Protein sequence: CASSLAGYRTPYEQYF. Supplemented by reference TRBV5-1 and TRBJ2-7, the full variable domain reads KAGVTQTPRYLIKTRGQQVTLSCSPISGHRSVSWYQQTPGQGLQFLFEYFSETQRNKGNFPGRFSGRQFSNSRSEMNVSTLELGDSALYLCASSLAGYRTPYEQYFGPGTRLTVT.

Here the CDR3 reads CASSTVAGGLNEQFF. The DNA for the CDR3 is TGTGCCAGCAGTACTGTAGCGGGAGGGTTAAATGAGCAGTTCTTC. V is TRBV6-5 and J is TRBJ2-1, with 11 bases identical to TRBD2. This CDR3 has 15 residues. Germline CDR1 and CDR2: MNHEY and SVGAGI. V was pared by 5 bases and J by 7 bases, with 7 bases of the junction left unmatched.

The chain links TRBV11-3 to TRBJ2-7; D call uncertain. CDR3 length: 14 amino acids. Germline V gene data show CDR1 as SGHNT and CDR2 as YENEEA. Trimming left V 4 bases short and J 2 bases short, with 12 bases between. DNA for the CDR3: TGTGCCAGCAGCTCCCACTCCCGACCCTACGAGCAGTACTTC. Its translation is CASSSHSRPYEQYF. Full variable domain (missing parts from reference TRBV11-3 and TRBJ2-7): EAGVVQSPRYKIIEKKQPVAFWCNPISGHNTLYWYLQNLGQGPELLIRYENEEAVDDSQLPKDRFSAERLKGVDSTLKIQPAELGDSAVYLCASSSHSRPYEQYFGPGTRLTVT.

This clone was detected a few times. The gene calls are TRBV11-2 and TRBJ2-1, with no clear D. Germline-derived CDR1 and CDR2 are SGHAT and FQNNGV. The CDR3 totals 14 residues. V lost 4 bases and J lost 4, with 11 bases in between. CDR3 coding DNA: TGTGCCAGCAGCTCCGTGGCGAGTTACAATGAGCAGTTCTTC. It codes for CASSSVASYNEQFF.

This clone has a handful of counts. The chain has TRBV2 and TRBJ2-1; 8 nucleotides align to TRBD2. Germline assignment: CDR1 SNHLY and CDR2 FYNNEI. The CDR3 spans 14 residues. V trimming: 7 bases; J trimming: 7 bases; junction bases outside the gene matches: 9. CDR3 DNA sequence: TGTGCCAGCAATCAAGGACTAGCTCTAAATGAGCAGTTCTTC. Protein product: CASNQGLALNEQFF.

This clone was seen only once. The genes are TRBV5-1 and TRBJ2-2; 8 nucleotides match TRBD1. Per germline, CDR1 SGHRS and CDR2 YFSETQ. V lost 6 bases, J lost 3 bases, and 1 base stayed unmatched. This CDR3 comprises 13 residues. The CDR3 is CASMTGDTGELFF. The DNA of the CDR3 is TGCGCCAGCATGACAGGGGACACCGGGGAGCTGTTTTTT.

The gene calls are TRBV6-6 and TRBJ1-4; no reliable D call. The CDR3 covers 14 residues. From germline, CDR1 is MNHNY and CDR2 SVGAGI (reference sequence). V was shortened by 8 bases and J by 2 bases, with 12 bases between the two germline ends. CDR3 sequence: CASHNPATNEKLFF. In DNA, the CDR3 is TGTGCCAGCCACAATCCGGCGACTAATGAAAAACTGTTTTTT.

The CDR3 sequence: CASSIGTSGPDTQYF. CDR3 DNA: TGCGCCAGCAGCATTGGGACTAGCGGTCCAGATACGCAGTATTTT. This rearrangement joins TRBV5-1 to TRBJ2-3, with TRBD2 matching 11 bases. The V segment lost 4 bases and the J segment 4 bases; nucleotides outside the gene matches: 5. The germline gives CDR1 SGHRS, CDR2 YFSETQ. The CDR3 is made up of 15 amino acids.

The chain recombines TRBV10-3 with TRBJ2-7; D is unresolved. Germline CDR1 is ENHRY and CDR2 is SYGVKD. The CDR3 spans 15 residues. V was shortened by 4 bases and J by 0 bases, with 13 bases between the two germline ends. CDR3 residues: CAISGRITSSYEQYF. In DNA form, the CDR3 reads TGTGCCATCAGTGGGCGCATCACCAGCTCCTACGAGCAGTACTTC.